The source of this T cell receptor beta chain is a study of OX40 agonist ivuxolimab in advanced cancers. Study at large: The dose of intravenous ivuxolimab that patients received every 2 weeks ranged from 0.01 to 10 mg/kg. Recorded diagnoses for dose-escalation patients were hepatocellular carcinoma, melanoma, renal cell or head and neck cancer. Study conclusions and caveats: At 0.1 to 3.0 mg/kg and by week 6, CD4+ and CD8+ T cells in the blood had expanded clonally.

With regard to this clone: The antigen is undetermined.

The CDR3 loop spans 16 amino acids. Trimming stripped 0 bases from V and 8 bases from J, with 19 bases between. Germline CDR1 reads MGHRA; CDR2 reads YSYEKL. Using immunoSEQ multiplex PCR, the repertoire was profiled, and TCRdb retains in-frame clones only, with some absent. The data contain roughly 40,000 clones, around 83% of them seen just once; the ten biggest clones take up 20% to 25%. The input for sequencing was CD4+ or CD8+ T cells sorted from blood, taken in a trial of the OX40 agonist ivuxolimab. This TCR was recovered from an adult with an advanced solid tumor such as melanoma, head and neck, liver or kidney cancer. V usage is TRBV4-1 and J usage is TRBJ2-5; D tentatively fits TRBD1 or TRBD2 (5 bases each). The CDR3 bases are TGCGCCAGCAGCCAAGAAGACGCCACAGTGAGGGGAACCCAGTACTTC. This gives the protein CASSQEDATVRGTQYF.